This entry lists 5 T cell receptor beta chains sequenced from one sample in a study of identical twins. One entry per CDR3 protein, called by TCRdb with MiXCR from the 5' RACE reads. The table records approximately 500,000 distinct CDR3 sequences, approximately 25% of them present only once. These data also featured in a second study, about T cells expressing NK-cell markers.

What was sequenced was CD4+ T cells sorted from blood. The receptors come from a woman aged 18-29 years in good health.

The chain combines TRBV20-1 with TRBJ2-3, with D tentatively TRBD2 (6 bases). Trimming left V 6 bases short and J 2 bases short, with 12 bases between. Germline loops: CDR1 DFQATT, CDR2 SNEGSKA (reference sequence). This CDR3 spans 13 amino acids. The CDR3 DNA reads as TGCAGTGCCCGGAGGGTACACACAGATACGCAGTATTTT. It specifies CSARRVHTDTQYF.

The chain has TRBV6-1 and TRBJ2-1; the match to TRBD1 covers 7 bases. With V trimmed by 7 bases and J by 5 bases, 8 bases remained unmatched. From germline, CDR1 is MNHNS and CDR2 SASEGT. CDR3 size: 14 residues. The CDR3 sequence: CASTDSGQNNEQFF. In DNA, the CDR3 is TGTGCCAGCACCGATTCGGGACAGAACAATGAGCAGTTCTTC.

This clonotype turned up a few times. The rearrangement uses TRBV7-2 and TRBJ1-1; D gene ambiguous. Deletions cut 6 bases from V and 6 bases from J, with 14 bases between. This CDR3 is 13 amino acids long. CDR1 and CDR2 (germline): SGHTA, FQGNSA. The CDR3, as DNA: TGTGCCAGCAGGGGTCGGTCTGGTGCTGAAGCTTTCTTT. Protein: CASRGRSGAEAFF.

The gene calls are TRBV20-1 and TRBJ2-3, with D perhaps matching TRBD2 (5 bases). This CDR3 contains 15 residues. Germline CDR1 is DFQATT and CDR2 is SNEGSKA (reference sequence). Trimming removed 3 bases from V and 2 bases from J, with 15 bases in between. CDR3 region: CSASPDSPTTDTQYF. In DNA form, the CDR3 reads TGCAGTGCTAGCCCGGACTCTCCGACCACAGATACGCAGTATTTT.

This chain connects TRBV18 to TRBJ1-5; possible D gene TRBD1, 5 bases. The ends were cut back, 1 base at V and 6 bases at J, with 7 bases in the middle. CDR3 size: 13 residues. Germline V gene data show CDR1 as KGHSH and CDR2 as LQKENI. CDR3 residues: CASSPLRGQPQHF. CDR3 coding DNA: TGTGCCAGCTCACCACTTAGGGGTCAGCCCCAGCATTTT.